Sequencing of this T cell receptor (beta chain) was carried out in a study of shared clonotypes between healthy human individuals. Of note for this clone: The target antigen is unknown.

Study observations and caveats: Few donors restricted represented genetic and exposure-history diversity.

Measured with immunoSEQ multiplex PCR; TCRdb has only the in-frame clones, and not every one. The sample lists about 490,000 clones; 70% to 80% were seen once. After removal of 9 bases from V and 4 bases from J, the junction contained 13 bases not matched to a gene. CDR1 and CDR2 from the germline V gene are WNHNN and SYGVQD (reference sequence). This CDR3 is built from 15 residues. The chain links TRBV10-1 to TRBJ2-3; TRBD1 aligns across 7 bases. The sample taken for sequencing was PBMCs. The receptor was derived from a woman in her 40s in good health. Some clones in this sample may be carry-over from other donors' samples. The CDR3 here is CASSQGDSFSDTQYF. CDR3 bases: TGCGCCAGTTCCCAGGGGGACAGTTTTTCAGATACGCAGTATTTT.